Sequencing of this TCR beta chain was carried out in a study of blood T cell repertoires in COVID-19. V lost 5 bases and J lost 6; bases outside the gene matches: 9. The germline CDR1 and CDR2 sequences are SGHRS and YFSETQ. The CDR3 is 15 amino acids. In the authors' methods: Reference gene primer amplification gave nucleated cell count estimates. TCRdb's table, derived via immunoSEQ multiplex PCR, lists solely in-frame clones and lacks some. V, J and clone size were drawn from that table, and D and trimming were deduced from the DNA. The sample lists roughly 250,000 clones; approximately 87% were seen once.

The sequencing input was peripheral blood. This chain uses TRBV5-1 with TRBJ1-2; 11 positions agree with TRBD1. This receptor was obtained from a human donor in a cohort sampled during active COVID-19. This chain's CDR3 is CASRDRGRRGDGYTF. The DNA for the CDR3 is TGCGCCAGCAGGGACAGGGGGCGCAGGGGAGATGGCTACACCTTC.